Each of the 27 T cell receptor beta chains below was sequenced from the same sample in a study of identical twins. TCRdb redid the calling of the 5' RACE reads with MiXCR, one entry per CDR3 protein. The table records around 250,000 distinct CDR3 sequences, about 7% of them present only once. The same sample was also used in a study of yellow fever vaccine responses in identical twins.

Sequenced material: memory (CD45RO+) T cells sorted from blood. The receptors derive from a woman aged 18 to 35 in good health.

This clonotype was observed many times. The genes are TRBV4-2 and TRBJ2-3; 7 bases agree with TRBD2. The V and J ends lost 10 bases and 3 bases, in that order; junction bases with no gene match: 19. Germline V gives CDR1 LGHNA, CDR2 YNFKEQ. The CDR3 has 17 amino acids. CDR3 sequence reads: CATTASPGTNQTDTQYF. In DNA form, the CDR3 reads TGTGCCACAACAGCAAGCCCCGGGACTAATCAAACAGATACGCAGTATTTT.

In this sample, this clonotype turned up many times. The chain links TRBV18 to TRBJ2-1; D is unclear. The CDR3 runs to 14 residues. V was trimmed by 6 bases and J by 5 bases, leaving 14 bases between them. Germline CDR1 reads KGHSH; CDR2 reads LQKENI. CDR3 sequence reads: CASSPKGRDNEQFF. CDR3 coding DNA: TGTGCCAGCTCCCCTAAGGGCCGAGACAATGAGCAGTTCTTC.

This clonotype was observed a handful of times. The CDR3 loop reads CSASRTGQETQYF. The DNA of the CDR3 is TGCAGTGCTAGCCGGACAGGACAAGAGACCCAGTACTTC. The V and J genes are TRBV20-1 and TRBJ2-5, with 7 bases that match TRBD1. The V gene's germline CDR1 is DFQATT and CDR2 SNEGSKA (reference sequence). J gave up 2 bases and V 3 bases, and 3 bases lay outside the gene matches. CDR3 size: 13 residues.

This clonotype was detected only a few times. The chain is built from TRBV18 and TRBJ2-1; 9 bases are shared with TRBD2. In germline, CDR1 is KGHSH, CDR2 LQKENI. CDR3 length: 17 amino acids. The V gene end was trimmed by 3 bases and the J gene end by 0 bases; junction bases not matched to a gene: 6. The CDR3 reads CASSPWGGRASYNEQFF. DNA for the CDR3: TGTGCCAGCTCACCGTGGGGCGGGAGGGCCTCCTACAATGAGCAGTTCTTC. Together with reference TRBV18 and TRBJ2-1, the CDR3 gives the full variable domain: NAGVMQNPRHLVRRRGQEARLRCSPMKGHSHVYWYRQLPEEGLKFMVYLQKENIIDESGMPKERFSAEFPKEGPSILRIQQVVRGDSAAYFCASSPWGGRASYNEQFFGPGTRLTVL.

V usage is TRBV28 and J usage is TRBJ2-1; TRBD1 matches at 9 bases. Looked up from germline, CDR1 is MDHEN and CDR2 is SYDVKM. CDR3 size: 16 residues. The V segment lost 6 bases and the J segment 5 bases; nucleotides outside the gene matches: 11. This CDR3 is CASRHLTGGEDNEQFF. CDR3 coding DNA: TGTGCCAGCAGACATTTGACAGGGGGGGAGGACAATGAGCAGTTCTTC.

This clonotype was seen repeatedly, ten times or more. The J gene is TRBJ2-7, the V gene TRBV6-5; no clear D gene. The germline V gene encodes CDR1 MNHEY and CDR2 SVGAGI. The CDR3 is 18 residues long. Trimming cost V 4 bases and J 3 bases, with 25 bases left between them. CDR3 in amino acids: CASSSLRPTTTLYYEQYF. CDR3 sequence (DNA): TGTGCCAGCAGTTCCCTCCGGCCTACTACGACACTGTACTACGAGCAGTACTTC.

This clonotype occurred many times. This CDR3 is CATSDRTGSSTYTQYF. The CDR3 DNA follows: TGTGCCACCAGTGATCGGACAGGGAGTAGCACGTATACGCAGTATTTT. J is TRBJ2-3 and V is TRBV24-1; TRBD1 matches 8 bases. Germline values: CDR1 KGHDR, CDR2 SFDVKD. The V gene end was trimmed by 3 bases and the J gene end by 7 bases; junction bases not matched to a gene: 11. CDR3 length: 16 amino acids.

This clonotype was found many times. J is TRBJ1-3 and V is TRBV12-3 or TRBV12-4, with D tentatively TRBD1 (5 bases). This CDR3 comprises 12 residues. The CDR3, as DNA: TGTGCAGATGGGACCTCTGGAAACACCATATATTTT. Translating it yields CADGTSGNTIYF.

The rearrangement joins TRBV11-2 to TRBJ2-1, with TRBD2 matching 9 bases. Germline lookup yields CDR1 SGHAT and CDR2 FQNNGV. Trimming took 2 bases from V and 10 from J; bases not matched to a gene: 15. This CDR3 comprises 17 residues. Here the CDR3 reads CASSLFRLAGNSSEQFF. As DNA, the CDR3 is TGTGCCAGCAGCTTATTTCGGCTAGCGGGGAATAGTAGCGAGCAGTTCTTC.

This clonotype appeared a few times. Here the CDR3 DNA reads TGTGCCAGCAGCTTTCTCCCAATCCTCGCGGGGGGGCCTGATCAAAACATTCAGTACTTC. As protein: CASSFLPILAGGPDQNIQYF. This chain uses TRBV11-2 with TRBJ2-4; 9 nucleotides match TRBD2. J was trimmed by 5 bases and V by 3 bases; bases with no gene match: 20. Germline V gives CDR1 SGHAT, CDR2 FQNNGV. There are 20 residues in the CDR3.

This clonotype has ten or more counts. The rearrangement uses TRBV12-3 or TRBV12-4 and TRBJ2-5; TRBD2 aligns across 9 bases. The CDR3 is 15 amino acids. J lost 5 bases, V lost 1 base, and 5 bases had no gene match. CDR3 amino acids: CASSLVAGGPETQYF. In DNA, the CDR3 is TGTGCCAGCAGTTTAGTTGCGGGGGGGCCCGAGACCCAGTACTTC.

This clonotype was recorded many times. The gene calls are TRBV19 and TRBJ2-2; weak D call: TRBD2 (6 bases). Germline CDR1 LNHDA, CDR2 SQIVND (reference sequence). The CDR3 covers 15 residues. V lost 5 bases to trimming and J lost 4 bases, with 14 bases between them. CDR3 DNA: TGTGCCAGTAGTTCGACTAGATTCGGCACCGGGGAGCTGTTTTTT. This sequence encodes CASSSTRFGTGELFF.

This clonotype was detected a few times. This chain joins TRBV25-1 and TRBJ2-1; 13 bases map to TRBD2. The CDR3 has 15 residues. V lost 8 bases to trimming and J lost 2 bases; unmatched junction nucleotides: 3. Germline V gene sequence: CDR1 MGHDK, CDR2 SYGVNS. CDR3 nucleotides: TGTGCCAGCGGGACTAGCGGGGTAACCTACAATGAGCAGTTCTTC. This encodes CASGTSGVTYNEQFF.

This clonotype showed up just a few times. The chain joins TRBV6-1 to TRBJ2-7; the match to TRBD2 covers 7 bases. Losses at the gene ends were 3 bases for V and 7 bases for J; bases not matched to a gene: 9. Germline CDR1 MNHNS, CDR2 SASEGT. The CDR3 runs to 14 residues. CDR3 amino acids: CASSDLGGGVEQYF. CDR3 DNA: TGTGCCAGCAGTGATCTCGGCGGGGGAGTTGAGCAGTACTTC.

The V gene is TRBV12-3 or TRBV12-4, the J gene TRBJ2-1; maybe TRBD1 (5 bases). V lost 3 bases and J 8 bases, leaving 11 bases between the germline ends. This CDR3 is built from 13 residues. The CDR3 nucleotides read TGTGCCAGCAGTTTGATAGGGGCGGATGAGCAGTTCTTC. It is translated as CASSLIGADEQFF.

The V gene is TRBV6-5, the J gene TRBJ1-2; weak D call: TRBD1 (6 bases). The V gene lost 7 bases and the J gene lost 8 bases, with 14 bases spanning the gap. CDR3 size: 12 residues. CDR1 is MNHEY and CDR2 is SVGAGI in the germline V gene. The CDR3 nucleotides are TGTGCCAGCACCAAAAGTGGGGGCGGCTACACCTTC. Translation gives CASTKSGGGYTF.

This clonotype was recorded at least ten times. The gene calls are TRBV4-2 and TRBJ2-1; 8 bases fit TRBD2. The trim removed 4 bases at V and 6 bases at J, leaving 5 bases unmatched. This CDR3 comprises 14 residues. The germline gives CDR1 LGHNA, CDR2 YNFKEQ. CDR3 region: CASSPPSGGNEQFF. In DNA, the CDR3 is TGTGCCAGCAGCCCCCCCAGCGGGGGCAATGAGCAGTTCTTC.

The chain has TRBV2 and TRBJ1-5; 9 nucleotides match TRBD1. Germline-derived CDR1 and CDR2 are SNHLY and FYNNEI. The length of the CDR3 is 15 residues. Trimming removed 6 bases from V and 2 bases from J; junction bases left unmatched: 5. CDR3 in DNA: TGTGCCAGCAGGGGGGACAGGGTCGGCAATCAGCCCCAGCATTTT. The encoded protein is CASRGDRVGNQPQHF.

This clonotype was counted a few times. The chain uses TRBV29-1 and TRBJ2-1; TRBD2 is a possible D gene (5 bases). CDR1 is SQVTM and CDR2 is ANQGSEA in the germline V gene. This CDR3 spans 13 amino acids. Trimming left V 4 bases short and J 7 bases short, with 14 bases between. The CDR3 region has the DNA TGCAGCGTTGCTCCAGCGACGGGGAATGAGCAGTTCTTC. Encoded protein: CSVAPATGNEQFF.

The J gene is TRBJ2-2, the V gene TRBV7-7; D is possibly TRBD1 (6 bases). Germline lookup yields CDR1 SSHAT and CDR2 FNYEAQ (reference sequence). The CDR3 contains 15 residues. V lost 5 bases and J 3 bases, leaving 13 bases between the germline ends. The CDR3 nucleotides are TGTGCCAGCAGCACCCGACAGGCGGACACCGGGGAGCTGTTTTTT. Translating gives CASSTRQADTGELFF. Supplemented by reference TRBV7-7 and TRBJ2-2, the full variable domain reads GAGVSQSPRYKVTKRGQDVTLRCDPISSHATLYWYQQALGQGPEFLTYFNYEAQPDKSGLPSDRFSAERPEGSISTLTIQRTEQRDSAMYRCASSTRQADTGELFFGEGSRLTVL.

The chain carries TRBV10-3 and TRBJ2-1; TRBD1 aligns across 7 bases. The V gene end was trimmed by 6 bases and the J gene end by 5 bases; junction bases not matched to a gene: 1. The CDR3 consists of 12 residues. CDR1 and CDR2 from the germline V gene are ENHRY and SYGVKD. For the CDR3, the DNA is TGTGCCATCAGCGGGACAGACAATGAGCAGTTCTTC. This translates into CAISGTDNEQFF.

This clonotype was recorded a few times. The chain uses TRBV20-1 and TRBJ2-7; 7 positions agree with TRBD2. There are 14 residues in the CDR3. The V and J ends lost 6 bases and 1 base, in that order; junction bases with no gene match: 9. Germline V gene lookup returns CDR1 DFQATT and CDR2 SNEGSKA (reference sequence). CDR3 loop: CSAQSREGSYEQYF. The CDR3 DNA sequence: TGCAGTGCCCAGTCTAGGGAGGGATCCTACGAGCAGTACTTC.

In its sample, this clonotype was seen many times. The chain has TRBV12-3 or TRBV12-4 and TRBJ1-1, with 7 bases lining up with TRBD1. Germline trimming cut 4 bases from V and 11 bases from J; bases unmatched to any gene: 13. The CDR3 loop spans 14 amino acids. The DNA of the CDR3 is TGTGCCAGCAGTTCCCACACCCGACAGGGAGGGGCTTTCTTT. Its translation is CASSSHTRQGGAFF.

The sample holds a few counts of this clonotype. The V gene is TRBV11-3, the J gene TRBJ2-1, with TRBD2 matching 9 bases. V dropped 5 bases and J dropped 0; count of bases not matched to a gene: 5. The germline gives CDR1 SGHNT, CDR2 YENEEA. CDR3 size: 16 residues. The CDR3 region is CASSPRSGGSYNEQFF. In nucleotides, the CDR3 is TGTGCCAGCAGCCCCCGTAGCGGGGGCTCCTACAATGAGCAGTTCTTC.

The chain recombines TRBV6-5 with TRBJ2-6; D gene uncertain. Trimming shortened V by 0 bases and J by 3 bases, and 15 bases separated the two germline ends. CDR3 length: 18 residues. The germline V gene encodes CDR1 MNHEY and CDR2 SVGAGI. The CDR3 region has the DNA TGTGCCAGCAGTTACTCGACCCGTTTGGCTTTTGGGGCCAACGTCCTGACTTTC. Its protein is CASSYSTRLAFGANVLTF.

This clonotype has at least ten counts. This sequence joins TRBV11-3 and TRBJ1-2, with 12 bases that match TRBD1. CDR3 length equals 18 residues. V was clipped by 5 bases and J by 3 bases; unmatched bases: 13. Germline CDR1 reads SGHNT; CDR2 reads YENEEA. CDR3 amino acids: CASSPPIWDRGLDYGYTF. The CDR3 nucleotides are TGTGCCAGCAGCCCCCCCATCTGGGACAGGGGGCTAGACTATGGCTACACCTTC.

This chain uses TRBV14 with TRBJ1-6; TRBD1 matches at 7 bases. Germline V gives CDR1 SGHDN, CDR2 FVKESK. The J segment lost 0 bases and the V segment lost 4 bases, leaving 9 bases of the junction unmatched. CDR3 length: 18 residues. The CDR3 spells CASSPYPTGSSYNSPLHF. The DNA of the CDR3 is TGTGCCAGCAGCCCCTACCCGACAGGGAGCTCCTATAATTCACCCCTCCACTTT.